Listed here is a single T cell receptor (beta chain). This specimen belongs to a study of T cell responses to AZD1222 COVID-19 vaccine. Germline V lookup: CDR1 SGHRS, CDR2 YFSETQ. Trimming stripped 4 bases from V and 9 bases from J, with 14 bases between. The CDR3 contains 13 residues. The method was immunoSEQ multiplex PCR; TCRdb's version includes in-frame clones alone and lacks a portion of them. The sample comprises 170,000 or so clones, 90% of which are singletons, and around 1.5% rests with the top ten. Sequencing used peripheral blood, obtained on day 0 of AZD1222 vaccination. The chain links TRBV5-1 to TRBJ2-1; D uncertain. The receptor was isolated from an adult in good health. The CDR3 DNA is TGCGCCAGCAGCGAAACAGTCCGGGCTGAGCAGTTCTTC. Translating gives CASSETVRAEQFF.